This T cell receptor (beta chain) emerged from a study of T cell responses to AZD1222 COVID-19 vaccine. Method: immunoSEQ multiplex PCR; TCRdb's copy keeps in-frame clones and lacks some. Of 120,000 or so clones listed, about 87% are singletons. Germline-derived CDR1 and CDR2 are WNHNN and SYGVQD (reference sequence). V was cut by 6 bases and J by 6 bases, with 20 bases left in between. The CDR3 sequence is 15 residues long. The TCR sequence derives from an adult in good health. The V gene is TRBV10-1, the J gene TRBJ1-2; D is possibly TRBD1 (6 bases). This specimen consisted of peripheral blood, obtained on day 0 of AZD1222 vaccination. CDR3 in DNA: TGCGCCAGCAGCTCGGACAGCGACTTAAAACATGGCTACACCTTC. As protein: CASSSDSDLKHGYTF.